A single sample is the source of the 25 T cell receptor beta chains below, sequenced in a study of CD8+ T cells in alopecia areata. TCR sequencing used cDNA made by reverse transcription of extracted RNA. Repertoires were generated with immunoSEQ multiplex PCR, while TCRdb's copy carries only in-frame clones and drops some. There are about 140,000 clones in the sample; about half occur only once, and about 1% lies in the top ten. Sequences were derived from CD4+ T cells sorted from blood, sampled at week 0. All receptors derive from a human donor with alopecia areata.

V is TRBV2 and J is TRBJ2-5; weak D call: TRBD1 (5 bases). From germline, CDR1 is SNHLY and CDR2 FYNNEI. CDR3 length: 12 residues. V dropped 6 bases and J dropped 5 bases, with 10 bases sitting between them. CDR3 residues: CASRGDFETQYF. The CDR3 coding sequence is TGTGCCAGCAGAGGGGATTTTGAGACCCAGTACTTC.

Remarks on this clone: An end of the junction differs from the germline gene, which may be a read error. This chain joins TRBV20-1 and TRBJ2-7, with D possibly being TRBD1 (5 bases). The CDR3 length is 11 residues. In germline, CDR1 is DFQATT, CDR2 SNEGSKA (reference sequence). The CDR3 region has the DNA TGCAGTGCTAGAAGGTCAGACAGAATGGACTTC. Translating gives CSARRSDRMDF.

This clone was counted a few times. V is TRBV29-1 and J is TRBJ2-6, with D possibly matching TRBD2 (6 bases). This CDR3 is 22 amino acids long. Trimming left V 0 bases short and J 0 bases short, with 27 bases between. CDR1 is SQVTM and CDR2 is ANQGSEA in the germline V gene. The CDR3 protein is CSVEDRAPSASFLSSGANVLTF. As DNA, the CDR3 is TGCAGCGTTGAAGATCGGGCCCCTAGCGCATCTTTCCTAAGCTCTGGGGCCAACGTCCTGACTTTC.

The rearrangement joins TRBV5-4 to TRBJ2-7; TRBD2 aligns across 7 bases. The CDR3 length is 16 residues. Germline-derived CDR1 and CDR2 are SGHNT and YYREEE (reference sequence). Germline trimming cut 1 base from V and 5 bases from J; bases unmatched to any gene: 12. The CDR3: CASSLQLGREYDEQYF. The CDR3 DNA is TGTGCCAGCAGCTTGCAGCTTGGGCGGGAGTACGACGAGCAGTACTTC. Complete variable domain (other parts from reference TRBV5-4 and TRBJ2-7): ETGVTQSPTHLIKTRGQQVTLRCSSQSGHNTVSWYQQALGQGPQFIFQYYREEENGRGNFPPRFSGLQFPNYSSELNVNALELDDSALYLCASSLQLGREYDEQYFGPGTRLTVT.

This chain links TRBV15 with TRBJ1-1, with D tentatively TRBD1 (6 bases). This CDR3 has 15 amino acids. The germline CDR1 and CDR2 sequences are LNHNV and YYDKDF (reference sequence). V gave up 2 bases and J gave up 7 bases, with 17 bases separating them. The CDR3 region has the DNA TGTGCCACCAGCAGAAAACAGGGAGGGAACGTTGAAGCTTTCTTT. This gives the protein CATSRKQGGNVEAFF.

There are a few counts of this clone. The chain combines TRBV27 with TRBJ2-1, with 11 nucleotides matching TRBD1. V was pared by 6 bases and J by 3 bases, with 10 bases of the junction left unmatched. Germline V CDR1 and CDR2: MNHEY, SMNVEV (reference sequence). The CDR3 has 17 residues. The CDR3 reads CASRRTRTGGIYNEQFF. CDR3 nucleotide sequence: TGTGCCAGCAGACGTACGAGGACAGGGGGCATCTACAATGAGCAGTTCTTC.

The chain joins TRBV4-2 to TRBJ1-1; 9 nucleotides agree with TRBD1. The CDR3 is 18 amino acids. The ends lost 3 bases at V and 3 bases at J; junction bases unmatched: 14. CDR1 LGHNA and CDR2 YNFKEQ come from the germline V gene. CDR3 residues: CASSQAASRTGVDTEAFF. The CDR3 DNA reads TGTGCCAGCAGCCAGGCCGCAAGTCGGACAGGGGTGGACACTGAAGCTTTCTTT.

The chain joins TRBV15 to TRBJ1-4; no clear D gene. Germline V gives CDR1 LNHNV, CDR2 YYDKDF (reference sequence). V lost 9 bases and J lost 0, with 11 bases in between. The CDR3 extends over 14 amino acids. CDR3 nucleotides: TGTGCCACGGCCGAGGGTTCAACTAATGAAAAACTGTTTTTT. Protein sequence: CATAEGSTNEKLFF.

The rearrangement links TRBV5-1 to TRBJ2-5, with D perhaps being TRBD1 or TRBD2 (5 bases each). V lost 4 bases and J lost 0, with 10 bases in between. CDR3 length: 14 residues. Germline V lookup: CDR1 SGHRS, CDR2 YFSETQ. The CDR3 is CASSVGTYQETQYF. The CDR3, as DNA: TGCGCCAGCAGCGTCGGGACGTACCAAGAGACCCAGTACTTC.

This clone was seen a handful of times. CDR3 sequence: CASSFQGSDEQYF. The CDR3 DNA follows: TGCGCCAGCAGCTTTCAGGGTTCCGACGAGCAGTACTTC. The rearrangement links TRBV5-1 to TRBJ2-7; D is possibly TRBD1 (5 bases). Trimming took off 2 bases at V and 5 bases at J, with 11 bases between the two ends. This CDR3 has 13 residues. CDR1 is SGHRS and CDR2 is YFSETQ in the germline V gene.

The DNA for the CDR3 is TGTGCCAGCAGCTTAACGAGGGGGCGGCGAACCGGGGAGCTGTTTTTT. It encodes CASSLTRGRRTGELFF. The rearrangement links TRBV5-8 to TRBJ2-2; 7 nucleotides line up with TRBD1. With V trimmed by 2 bases and J by 5 bases, 9 bases remained unmatched. This CDR3 contains 16 residues. Germline values: CDR1 SGHTS, CDR2 YDEGEE.

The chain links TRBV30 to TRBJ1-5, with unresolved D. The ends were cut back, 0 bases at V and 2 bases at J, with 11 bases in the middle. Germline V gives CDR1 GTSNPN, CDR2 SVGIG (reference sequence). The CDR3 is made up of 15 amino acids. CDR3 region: CAWSVGTLGNQPQHF. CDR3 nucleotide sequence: TGTGCCTGGAGTGTAGGCACTCTAGGCAATCAGCCCCAGCATTTT. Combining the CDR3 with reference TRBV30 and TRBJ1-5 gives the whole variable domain SQTIHQWPATLVQPVGSPLSLECTVEGTSNPNLYWYRQAAGRGLQLLFYSVGIGQISSEVPQNLSASRPQDRQFILSSKKLLLSDSGFYLCAWSVGTLGNQPQHFGDGTRLSIL.

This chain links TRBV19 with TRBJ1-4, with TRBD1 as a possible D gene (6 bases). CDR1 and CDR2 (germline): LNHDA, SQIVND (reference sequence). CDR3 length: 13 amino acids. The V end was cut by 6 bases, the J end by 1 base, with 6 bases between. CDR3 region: CASSRGTNEKLFF. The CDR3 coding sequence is TGTGCCAGTAGCAGGGGAACTAATGAAAAACTGTTTTTT.

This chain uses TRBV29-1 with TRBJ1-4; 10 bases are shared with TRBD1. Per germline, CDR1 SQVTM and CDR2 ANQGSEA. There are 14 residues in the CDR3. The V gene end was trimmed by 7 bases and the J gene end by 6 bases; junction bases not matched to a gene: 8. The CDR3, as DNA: TGCAGCGCCTTAGAGACAGGGGGCGATGAAAAACTGTTTTTT. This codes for CSALETGGDEKLFF.

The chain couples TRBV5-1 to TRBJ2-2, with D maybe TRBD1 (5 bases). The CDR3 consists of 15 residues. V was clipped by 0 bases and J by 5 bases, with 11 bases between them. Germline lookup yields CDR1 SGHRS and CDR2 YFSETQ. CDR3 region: CASSLAGLETGELFF. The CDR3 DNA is TGCGCCAGCAGCTTGGCAGGGCTGGAAACCGGGGAGCTGTTTTTT.

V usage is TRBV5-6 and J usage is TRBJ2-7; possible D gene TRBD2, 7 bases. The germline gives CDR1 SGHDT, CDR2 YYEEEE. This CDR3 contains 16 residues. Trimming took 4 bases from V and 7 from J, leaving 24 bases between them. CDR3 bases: TGTGCCAGCAGCCTCCTAGGGAGGGGGAAACTGGAGGAGCAGTACTTC. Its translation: CASSLLGRGKLEEQYF.

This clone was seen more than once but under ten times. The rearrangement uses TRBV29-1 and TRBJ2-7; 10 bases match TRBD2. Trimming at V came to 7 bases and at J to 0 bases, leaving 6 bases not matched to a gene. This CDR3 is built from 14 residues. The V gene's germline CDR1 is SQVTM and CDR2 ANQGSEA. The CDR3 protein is CSAGLADSSYEQYF. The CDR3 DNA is TGCAGCGCCGGACTAGCGGATAGCTCCTACGAGCAGTACTTC.

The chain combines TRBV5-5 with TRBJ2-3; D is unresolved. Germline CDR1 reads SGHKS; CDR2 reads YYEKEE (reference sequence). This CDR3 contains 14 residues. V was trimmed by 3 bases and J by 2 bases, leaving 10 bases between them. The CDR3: CASSYRPPTDTQYF. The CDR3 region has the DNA TGTGCCAGCAGCTACCGACCCCCCACAGATACGCAGTATTTT. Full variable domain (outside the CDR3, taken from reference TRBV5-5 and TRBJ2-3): DAGVTQSPTHLIKTRGQQVTLRCSPISGHKSVSWYQQVLGQGPQFIFQYYEKEERGRGNFPDRFSARQFPNYSSELNVNALLLGDSALYLCASSYRPPTDTQYFGPGTRLTVL.

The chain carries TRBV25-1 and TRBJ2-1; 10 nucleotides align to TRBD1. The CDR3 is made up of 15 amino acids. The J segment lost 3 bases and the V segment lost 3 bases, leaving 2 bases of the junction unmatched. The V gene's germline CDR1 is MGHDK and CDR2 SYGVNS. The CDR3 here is CASSETGGSYNEQFF. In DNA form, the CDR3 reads TGTGCCAGCAGTGAGACAGGGGGCAGCTACAATGAGCAGTTCTTC.

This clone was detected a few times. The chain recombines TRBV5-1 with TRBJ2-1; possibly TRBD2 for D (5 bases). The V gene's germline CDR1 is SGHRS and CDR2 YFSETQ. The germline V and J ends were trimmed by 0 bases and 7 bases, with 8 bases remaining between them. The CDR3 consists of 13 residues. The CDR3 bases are TGCGCCAGCAGCTTGGGACTACAGAATGAGCAGTTCTTC. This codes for CASSLGLQNEQFF.

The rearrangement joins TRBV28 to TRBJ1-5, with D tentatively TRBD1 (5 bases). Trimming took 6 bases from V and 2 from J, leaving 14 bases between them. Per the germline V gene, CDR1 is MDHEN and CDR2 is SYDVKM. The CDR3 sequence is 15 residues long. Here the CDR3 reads CASRGRGGRNQPQHF. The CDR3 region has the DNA TGTGCCAGCAGGGGCCGGGGCGGTCGCAATCAGCCCCAGCATTTT.

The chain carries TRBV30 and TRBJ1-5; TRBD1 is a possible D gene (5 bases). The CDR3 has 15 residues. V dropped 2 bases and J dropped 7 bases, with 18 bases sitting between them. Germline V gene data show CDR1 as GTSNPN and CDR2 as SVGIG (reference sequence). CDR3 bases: TGTGCCTGGAGTACCCCGGGACTGATCAGGCAGCCCCAGCATTTT. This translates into CAWSTPGLIRQPQHF.

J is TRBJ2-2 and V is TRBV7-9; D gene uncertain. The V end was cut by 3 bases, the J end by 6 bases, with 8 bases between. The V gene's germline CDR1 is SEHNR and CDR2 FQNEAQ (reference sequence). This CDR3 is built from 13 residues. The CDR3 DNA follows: TGTGCCAGCAGCTTCGTCCGCTCCGGGGAGCTGTTTTTT. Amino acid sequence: CASSFVRSGELFF.

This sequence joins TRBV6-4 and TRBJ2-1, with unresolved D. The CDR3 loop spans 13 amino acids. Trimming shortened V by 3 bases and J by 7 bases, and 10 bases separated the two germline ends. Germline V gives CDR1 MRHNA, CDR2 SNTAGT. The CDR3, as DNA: TGTGCCAGCAGTGAGGAAAGTGGGAATGAGCAGTTCTTC. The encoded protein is CASSEESGNEQFF.

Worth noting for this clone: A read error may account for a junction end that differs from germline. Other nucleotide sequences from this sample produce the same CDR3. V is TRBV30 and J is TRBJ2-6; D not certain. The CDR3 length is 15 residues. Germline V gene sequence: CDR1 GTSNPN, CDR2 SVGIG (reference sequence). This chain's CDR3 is CAWSPALARANVLTF. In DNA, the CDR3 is TGTGCTTGGAGCCCAGCTCTGGCTAGGGCCAACGTCCTGACTTTC.